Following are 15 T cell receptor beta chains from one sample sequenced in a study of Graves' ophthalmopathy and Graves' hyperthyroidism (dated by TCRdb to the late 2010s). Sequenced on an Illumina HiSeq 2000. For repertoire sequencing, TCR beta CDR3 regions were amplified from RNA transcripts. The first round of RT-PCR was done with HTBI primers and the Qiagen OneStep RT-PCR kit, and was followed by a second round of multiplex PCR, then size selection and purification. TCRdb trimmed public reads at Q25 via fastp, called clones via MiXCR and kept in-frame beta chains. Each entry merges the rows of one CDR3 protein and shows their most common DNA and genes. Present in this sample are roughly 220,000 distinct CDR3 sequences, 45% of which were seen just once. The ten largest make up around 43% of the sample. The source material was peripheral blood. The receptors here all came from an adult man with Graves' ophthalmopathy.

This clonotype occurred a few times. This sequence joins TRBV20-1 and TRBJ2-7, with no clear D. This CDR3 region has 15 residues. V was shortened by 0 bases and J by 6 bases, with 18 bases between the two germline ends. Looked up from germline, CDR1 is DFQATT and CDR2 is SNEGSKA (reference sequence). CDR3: CSARDLQELWGEQYF. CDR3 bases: TGCAGTGCTAGAGATCTTCAGGAACTTTGGGGCGAGCAGTACTTC.

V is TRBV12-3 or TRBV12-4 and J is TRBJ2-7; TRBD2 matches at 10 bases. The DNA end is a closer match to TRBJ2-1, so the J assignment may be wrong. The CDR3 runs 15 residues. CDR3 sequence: CASSDSAGGGEEQFF. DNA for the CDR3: TGTGCCAGCAGTGACTCAGCGGGAGGGGGGGAGGAGCAGTTCTTC.

Written as DNA, the CDR3 is TGTGCCAGCACTATGACTGGGGAGCAGTACTTC. Its translation: CASTMTGEQYF. The V call is TRBV12-3 or TRBV12-4, the J call TRBJ2-7; D uncertain. V lost 7 bases to trimming and J lost 7 bases, with 11 bases between them. This CDR3 contains 11 residues.

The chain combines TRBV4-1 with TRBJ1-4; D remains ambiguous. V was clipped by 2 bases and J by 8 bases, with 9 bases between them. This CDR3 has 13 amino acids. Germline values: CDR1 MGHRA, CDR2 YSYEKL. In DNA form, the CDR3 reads TGCGCCAGCAGCCAATCCCTGGGGGAAAAACTGTTTTTT. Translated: CASSQSLGEKLFF.

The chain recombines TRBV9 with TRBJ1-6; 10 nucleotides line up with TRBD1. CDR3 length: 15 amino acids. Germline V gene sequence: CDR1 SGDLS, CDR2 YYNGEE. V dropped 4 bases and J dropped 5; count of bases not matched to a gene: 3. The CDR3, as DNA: TGTGCCAGCAGCCTCGGGACAGGGGATAATTCACCCCTCCACTTT. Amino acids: CASSLGTGDNSPLHF.

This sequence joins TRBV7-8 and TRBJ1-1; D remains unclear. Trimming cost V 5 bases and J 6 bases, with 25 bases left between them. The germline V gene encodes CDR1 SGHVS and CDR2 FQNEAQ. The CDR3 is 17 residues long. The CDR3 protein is CASSPGLAGRKGSEAFF. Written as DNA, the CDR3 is TGTGCCAGCAGCCCAGGACTAGCGGGGAGGAAGGGCTCTGAAGCTTTCTTT.

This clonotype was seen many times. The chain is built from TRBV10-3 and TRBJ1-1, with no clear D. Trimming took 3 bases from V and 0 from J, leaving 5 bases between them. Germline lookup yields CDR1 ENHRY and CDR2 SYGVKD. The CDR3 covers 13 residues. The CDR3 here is CAISDGLNTEAFF. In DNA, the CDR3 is TGTGCCATCAGTGACGGACTGAACACTGAAGCTTTCTTT.

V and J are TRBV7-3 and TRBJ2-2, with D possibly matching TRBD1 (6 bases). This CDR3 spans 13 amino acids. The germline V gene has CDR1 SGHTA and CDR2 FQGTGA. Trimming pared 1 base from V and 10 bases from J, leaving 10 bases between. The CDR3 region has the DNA TGTGCCAGCAGCTTAATTGCAGGGGTGGAGCTGTTTTTT. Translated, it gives CASSLIAGVELFF.

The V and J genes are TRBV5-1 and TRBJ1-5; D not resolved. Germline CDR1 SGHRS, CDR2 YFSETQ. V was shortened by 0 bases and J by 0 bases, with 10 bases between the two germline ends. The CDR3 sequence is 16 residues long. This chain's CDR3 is CASSLGHGDSNQPQHF. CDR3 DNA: TGCGCCAGCAGCTTGGGACACGGGGATAGCAATCAGCCCCAGCATTTT.

The CDR3 DNA reads TGCGCCAGCAGCCAAGGGGGGACAGGGTCATACGAGCAGTACTTC. Translating gives CASSQGGTGSYEQYF. The gene calls are TRBV4-1 and TRBJ2-7, with 9 bases lining up with TRBD1. With V trimmed by 1 base and J by 4 bases, 5 bases remained unmatched. Germline V CDR1 and CDR2: MGHRA, YSYEKL. The CDR3 has 15 amino acids.

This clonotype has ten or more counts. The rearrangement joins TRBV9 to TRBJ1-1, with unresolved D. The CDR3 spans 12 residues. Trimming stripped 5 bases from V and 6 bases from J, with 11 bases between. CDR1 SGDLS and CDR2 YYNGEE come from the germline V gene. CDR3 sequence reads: CASSPGGAEAFF. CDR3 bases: TGTGCCAGCAGTCCCGGTGGCGCTGAAGCTTTCTTT.

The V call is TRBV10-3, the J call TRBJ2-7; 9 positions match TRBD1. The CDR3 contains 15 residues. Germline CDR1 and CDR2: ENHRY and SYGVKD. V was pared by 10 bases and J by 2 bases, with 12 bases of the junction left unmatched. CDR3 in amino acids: CASRDRAQITYEQYF. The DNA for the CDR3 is TGTGCCAGCAGGGACAGGGCCCAAATTACCTACGAGCAGTACTTC.

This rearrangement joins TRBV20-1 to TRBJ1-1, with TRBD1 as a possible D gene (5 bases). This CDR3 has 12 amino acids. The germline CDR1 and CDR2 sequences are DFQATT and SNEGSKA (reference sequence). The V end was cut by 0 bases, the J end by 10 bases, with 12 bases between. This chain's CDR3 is CSAREGVRVAFF. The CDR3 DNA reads TGCAGTGCTAGAGAAGGGGTGAGGGTAGCTTTCTTT.

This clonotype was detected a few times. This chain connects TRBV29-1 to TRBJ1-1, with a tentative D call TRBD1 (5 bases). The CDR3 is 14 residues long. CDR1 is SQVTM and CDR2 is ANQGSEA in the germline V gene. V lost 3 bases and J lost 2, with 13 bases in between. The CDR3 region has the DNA TGCAGCGTTGACCCCGCTGACAGTAACACTGAAGCTTTCTTT. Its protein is CSVDPADSNTEAFF.

The CDR3 reads CASSSQMVGRNQPQHF. The CDR3 DNA sequence: TGTGCCAGCAGCTCACAAATGGTTGGTCGCAATCAGCCCCAGCATTTT. V usage is TRBV7-8 and J usage is TRBJ1-5; D uncertain. The CDR3 is 16 amino acids. The germline CDR1 and CDR2 sequences are SGHVS and FQNEAQ. The V end was cut by 4 bases, the J end by 2 bases, with 15 bases between.